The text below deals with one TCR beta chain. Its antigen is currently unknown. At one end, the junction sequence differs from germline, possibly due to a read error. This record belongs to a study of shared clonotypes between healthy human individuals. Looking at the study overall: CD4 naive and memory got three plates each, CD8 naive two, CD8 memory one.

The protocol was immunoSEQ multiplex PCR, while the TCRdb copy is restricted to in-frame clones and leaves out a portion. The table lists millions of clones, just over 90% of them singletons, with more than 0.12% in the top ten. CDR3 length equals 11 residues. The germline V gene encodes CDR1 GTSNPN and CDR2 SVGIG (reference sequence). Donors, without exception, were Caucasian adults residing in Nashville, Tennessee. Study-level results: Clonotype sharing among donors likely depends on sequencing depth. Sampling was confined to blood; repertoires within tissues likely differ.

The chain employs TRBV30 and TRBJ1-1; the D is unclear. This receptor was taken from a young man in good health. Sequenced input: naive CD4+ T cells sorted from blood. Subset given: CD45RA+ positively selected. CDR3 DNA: TGTGCCTGGAAGCTGAAAACTGAAGCTTTCTTT. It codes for CAWKLKTEAFF.